Included here is one TCR beta chain sequence, with context. Its antigen has not been determined. Per-base qualities were not stored, and no clone one base away is much larger. The library was produced with RT-PCR. This sample was sequenced with a NextSeq 550. TCRdb cleaned the public reads at Q25 with fastp, built clones with MiXCR and kept in-frame beta chains. CDR3 protein sequences are deduplicated, and each keeps its most common genes and DNA. The sample table holds 920,000 or so distinct CDR3 sequences, of which 18% were seen once. In total, the top ten clones hold roughly 6% of the sample. The data belong to a study of patients and donors after allogeneic stem cell transplantation (dated by TCRdb to about 2020). The germline V gene provides CDR1 SGHTA and CDR2 FQGNSA. V and J are truncated by 1 base and 1 base respectively, leaving an intervening sequence of 11 bases. The CDR3 spans 16 residues, from the cysteine through the phenylalanine. The only DNA kept is the CDR3, 48 bases in frame from the first base.

The sequence derives from a human donor who was either an allogeneic HSCT recipient or a stem cell or donor lymphocyte infusion donor (not recorded which). It is not recorded whose cells these are; they may come from a transplant donor. Input material: blood, either unsorted or a sorted T cell fraction (not recorded which). Recombination joined TRBV7-2 with TRBJ2-1, with a weak D call of TRBD1 (6 bases match). The sequence in DNA is TGTGCCAGCAGCTTAGGAGGGACAATATCCTACAATGAGCAGTTCTTC. Its protein is CASSLGGTISYNEQFF.